The 7 T cell receptor beta chains presented below share a single source sample, sequenced in a study of blood T cells in healthy people across ages. Next came a second PCR, run for about 7 to 12 cycles, which used a sample-barcoded 5' primer along with a J-beta primer mix. TCRdb re-called the 5' RACE reads through MiXCR, storing one row per CDR3 protein. The sample carries fewer than 750,000 distinct CDR3 sequences, 52% recorded once. Sequences were obtained from blood. The receptors shown here come from a woman of 80 years or more in good health.

The V gene is TRBV20-1, the J gene TRBJ1-1; 7 nucleotides line up with TRBD1. From germline, CDR1 is DFQATT and CDR2 SNEGSKA (reference sequence). With 3 bases clipped from V and 2 bases from J, the junction kept 12 bases outside the gene matches. CDR3 length: 16 residues. The CDR3 is CSARGQGVVRNTEAFF. CDR3 DNA: TGCAGTGCTAGGGGGCAGGGGGTTGTGAGAAACACTGAAGCTTTCTTT.

This clonotype was picked up a small number of times. This chain uses TRBV29-1 with TRBJ2-1; D perhaps matches TRBD1 (6 bases). The CDR3 length is 15 residues. Deletions cut 3 bases from V and 9 bases from J, with 21 bases between. CDR1 and CDR2 (germline): SQVTM, ANQGSEA. The CDR3 region has the DNA TGCAGCGTTGACCGGGGAAATACAGGGTTGGGTGAGCAGTTCTTC. Translation gives CSVDRGNTGLGEQFF.

This clonotype was observed many times. The chain employs TRBV2 and TRBJ1-5; D remains unclear. CDR3 length: 14 amino acids. V lost 4 bases and J 0 bases, leaving 7 bases between the germline ends. The germline gives CDR1 SNHLY, CDR2 FYNNEI. In nucleotides, the CDR3 is TGTGCCAGCAGTGCGGTCAGTAGCAATCAGCCCCAGCATTTT. This gives the protein CASSAVSSNQPQHF.

The chain recombines TRBV4-2 with TRBJ1-1; D is unresolved. V lost 1 base and J 1 base, leaving 16 bases between the germline ends. Germline V gene sequence: CDR1 LGHNA, CDR2 YNFKEQ. The CDR3 has 17 amino acids. The CDR3 DNA reads TGTGCCAGCAGCCAAGGGGTGGACCGAAGAACGAACACTGAAGCTTTCTTT. It is translated as CASSQGVDRRTNTEAFF.

The sample holds a few counts of this clonotype. One base away lies a much larger clone, so this may be a sequencing read error. The V call is TRBV6-5, the J call TRBJ2-7, with D possibly being TRBD2 (5 bases). This CDR3 is 14 amino acids long. V lost 5 bases and J lost 7, with 18 bases in between. Germline assignment: CDR1 MNHEY and CDR2 SVGAGI. The DNA for the CDR3 is TGTGCCAGCAGTAACCCGGGAAGCGCCGGTGAGCAGTACTTC. Protein product: CASSNPGSAGEQYF.

The J gene is TRBJ2-1, the V gene TRBV20-1, with 14 bases that match TRBD2. The CDR3 is 17 residues long. J lost 0 bases, V lost 8 bases, and 9 bases had no gene match. CDR1 DFQATT and CDR2 SNEGSKA come from the germline V gene (reference sequence). CDR3 coding DNA: TGCAGTCCCCAGGGACTAGCGGGAGTCGCCTCCTACAATGAGCAGTTCTTC. Its translation is CSPQGLAGVASYNEQFF.

The V call is TRBV24-1, the J call TRBJ2-5; 9 bases match TRBD1. There are 15 residues in the CDR3. CDR1 and CDR2 from the germline V gene are KGHDR and SFDVKD. Trimming at V came to 3 bases and at J to 5 bases, leaving 6 bases not matched to a gene. The CDR3 sequence is CATSDKGQGWETQYF. The DNA for the CDR3 is TGTGCCACCAGTGATAAGGGACAGGGATGGGAGACCCAGTACTTC.